The next 24 T cell receptor beta chains were all read from a single sample in a study of identical twins. From the 5' RACE reads, TCRdb called clonotypes with MiXCR, one entry per CDR3 protein. The data show around 250,000 distinct CDR3 sequences, 6.5% seen once. These sequences were also reported in another study, on T cells expressing NK-cell markers.

Material for sequencing was CD8+ T cells sorted from blood. The receptors stem from a woman aged 18-29 years in good health.

CDR3 residues: CSVDSDNEQFF. DNA for the CDR3: TGCAGCGTTGATTCGGACAATGAGCAGTTCTTC. V gene TRBV29-1 combines with J gene TRBJ2-1; no definite D call. This CDR3 has 11 residues. Trimming shortened V by 3 bases and J by 5 bases, and 5 bases separated the two germline ends. The germline V gene encodes CDR1 SQVTM and CDR2 ANQGSEA.

The table lists this clonotype with a few counts. The chain links TRBV27 to TRBJ2-2; D may be TRBD2 (5 bases). V dropped 2 bases and J dropped 2 bases, with 9 bases sitting between them. Per the germline V gene, CDR1 is MNHEY and CDR2 is SMNVEV (reference sequence). CDR3 length: 15 residues. CDR3 amino acids: CASSLVGVNTGELFF. The DNA for the CDR3 is TGTGCCAGCAGTTTAGTCGGGGTTAACACCGGGGAGCTGTTTTTT.

This clonotype has just a few counts. The rearrangement links TRBV29-1 to TRBJ1-1; possibly TRBD1 for D (5 bases). Germline CDR1 and CDR2: SQVTM and ANQGSEA. CDR3 length equals 14 residues. The germline V and J ends were trimmed by 4 bases and 3 bases, with 15 bases remaining between them. CDR3 coding DNA: TGCAGCGTTGGTTTAGAGGGGATGGACACTGAAGCTTTCTTT. Encoded protein: CSVGLEGMDTEAFF.

This clonotype has ten or more counts. V and J are TRBV3-1 and TRBJ1-1, with D perhaps TRBD1 (5 bases). Per the germline V gene, CDR1 is LGHDT and CDR2 is YNNKEL (reference sequence). The CDR3 length is 15 residues. V lost 2 bases, J lost 7 bases, and 17 bases lay in between. The CDR3 here is CASSQSFVGGNEAFF. The CDR3 DNA is TGTGCCAGCAGCCAATCATTCGTCGGGGGGAATGAAGCTTTCTTT.

The chain couples TRBV10-3 to TRBJ2-1; 9 bases map to TRBD2. The CDR3 covers 16 residues. From germline, CDR1 is ENHRY and CDR2 SYGVKD. The V segment lost 10 bases and the J segment 8 bases; nucleotides outside the gene matches: 18. The CDR3 DNA follows: TGTGCCACCGACTGGGGGGCGGGAGGGCATCGGGATGAGCAGTTCTTC. The encoded protein is CATDWGAGGHRDEQFF.

This clonotype was picked up many times. Germline is not matched at one junction end, which may reflect a read error. V gene TRBV7-7 combines with J gene TRBJ2-7; the match to TRBD2 covers 7 bases. The CDR3 is made up of 14 amino acids. Per germline, CDR1 SSHAT and CDR2 FNYEAQ (reference sequence). CDR3 bases: TGTGCTAGCAGCTTAGCGGCGGGAGCCTACGAGCAGTACTTC. Encoded protein: CASSLAAGAYEQYF.

The chain couples TRBV4-1 to TRBJ2-1; 10 nucleotides agree with TRBD2. CDR1 and CDR2 from the germline V gene are MGHRA and YSYEKL. The length of the CDR3 is 13 residues. With V trimmed by 6 bases and J by 5 bases, 1 base remained unmatched. In DNA form, the CDR3 reads TGCGCCAGCAGAGCGGGGGGGAACAATGAGCAGTTCTTC. As protein: CASRAGGNNEQFF.

This clonotype was found a few times. The V gene is TRBV24-1, the J gene TRBJ2-1, with D perhaps TRBD1 (6 bases). The ends were cut back, 4 bases at V and 7 bases at J, with 13 bases in the middle. Germline V gene lookup returns CDR1 KGHDR and CDR2 SFDVKD. The CDR3 sequence is 14 residues long. This CDR3 reads CATSDQGLGNEQFF. The DNA of the CDR3 is TGTGCCACCAGTGACCAGGGGTTGGGAAATGAGCAGTTCTTC.

This clonotype was counted ten times or more. No conserved phenylalanine or tryptophan is present at the end of the CDR3, so a read error is the likely explanation. No DNA is shown, since the ends of the CDR3 on it are uncertain; the CDR3 is the one TCRdb lists. The gene calls are TRBV12-3 or TRBV12-4 and TRBJ1-1; TRBD1, the table's D call, was not compared with the DNA. The CDR3 sequence runs 13 residues, both termini included. CDR3 region: CASSPFPGPNSAI.

This clonotype was seen many times. V gene TRBV27 combines with J gene TRBJ2-7, with D tentatively TRBD1 (5 bases). This CDR3 is built from 12 residues. The germline V and J ends were trimmed by 8 bases and 6 bases, with 14 bases remaining between them. Germline lookup yields CDR1 MNHEY and CDR2 SMNVEV (reference sequence). The CDR3 spells CASGLGVIEQYF. DNA for the CDR3: TGTGCCAGCGGCCTAGGGGTGATCGAGCAGTACTTC.

This clonotype was seen repeatedly, ten times or more. The rearrangement links TRBV5-1 to TRBJ1-1; D ambiguous. The CDR3 sequence is 13 residues long. Germline V CDR1 and CDR2: SGHRS, YFSETQ. The V end lost 0 bases, the J end lost 7 bases, and 10 bases lay between the germline ends. The CDR3 region has the DNA TGCGCCAGCAGCTTGGCCGGGGTCGGTGAAGCTTTCTTT. Amino acid sequence: CASSLAGVGEAFF.

The rearrangement uses TRBV3-1 and TRBJ1-5; D might be TRBD1 (5 bases). The germline V and J ends were trimmed by 5 bases and 4 bases, with 15 bases remaining between them. The CDR3 length is 15 residues. In germline, CDR1 is LGHDT, CDR2 YNNKEL (reference sequence). The CDR3: CASSAGSGPNQPQHF. CDR3 sequence (DNA): TGTGCCAGCAGCGCAGGGTCGGGACCGAATCAGCCCCAGCATTTT.

V usage is TRBV2 and J usage is TRBJ2-3, with TRBD2 matching 8 bases. J lost 5 bases, V lost 10 bases, and 11 bases had no gene match. The CDR3 consists of 14 residues. CDR1 is SNHLY, CDR2 FYNNEI, per germline. The CDR3 DNA reads TGTGCCAACACGGCGGGGGGCTCCTTAGATACGCAGTATTTT. The encoded protein is CANTAGGSLDTQYF.

J is TRBJ2-3 and V is TRBV6-2 or TRBV6-3; 9 positions agree with TRBD2. Germline V CDR1 and CDR2: MNHEY, SVGEGT. There are 19 residues in the CDR3. With 7 bases clipped from V and 5 bases from J, the junction kept 22 bases outside the gene matches. The CDR3 spells CASNGGLASGEFLIDTQYF. The CDR3 nucleotides are TGTGCCAGCAACGGCGGTCTGGCTAGCGGGGAATTTCTTATAGATACGCAGTATTTT.

V and J are TRBV20-1 and TRBJ2-1; D tentatively reads TRBD1 or TRBD2 (5 bases each). This CDR3 spans 14 amino acids. Germline V gives CDR1 DFQATT, CDR2 SNEGSKA (reference sequence). Trimming pared 5 bases from V and 0 bases from J, leaving 11 bases between. The CDR3 here is CSAGDGGSYNEQFF. The CDR3 nucleotides are TGCAGTGCTGGGGACGGCGGCTCCTACAATGAGCAGTTCTTC.

This clonotype has just a few counts. V and J are TRBV13 and TRBJ1-1; D not certain. V lost 0 bases, J lost 8 bases, and 19 bases lay in between. Looked up from germline, CDR1 is PRHDT and CDR2 is FYEKMQ (reference sequence). This CDR3 region has 16 residues. The CDR3 spells CASSLGLAAREGEAFF. In nucleotides, the CDR3 is TGTGCCAGCAGCTTAGGCCTAGCGGCGAGGGAAGGGGAAGCTTTCTTT. Filled out from reference TRBV13 and TRBJ1-1, the complete variable domain reads AAGVIQSPRHLIKEKRETATLKCYPIPRHDTVYWYQQGPGQDPQFLISFYEKMQSDKGSIPDRFSAQQFSDYHSELNMSSLELGDSALYFCASSLGLAAREGEAFFGQGTRLTVV.

At least ten counts were recorded for this clonotype. This rearrangement joins TRBV12-3 or TRBV12-4 to TRBJ2-7, with D perhaps TRBD1 (5 bases). Trimming left V 1 base short and J 6 bases short, with 13 bases between. The CDR3 extends over 14 amino acids. In DNA, the CDR3 is TGTGCCAGCAGTTTAGGACAGCCTTGGGGCGAGCAGTACTTC. Its protein is CASSLGQPWGEQYF.

This clonotype was detected only a few times. V gene TRBV7-8 combines with J gene TRBJ2-7; D gene unclear. Trimming took 1 base from V and 2 from J, leaving 12 bases between them. In germline, CDR1 is SGHVS, CDR2 FQNEAQ. CDR3 length equals 15 residues. CDR3 sequence: CASSLVTGYPYEQYF. CDR3 nucleotides: TGTGCCAGCAGCTTAGTAACCGGTTATCCCTACGAGCAGTACTTC.

In its sample, this clonotype was seen many times. V and J are TRBV27 and TRBJ1-4; D is ambiguous. V lost 3 bases and J lost 7, with 21 bases in between. The CDR3 has 17 residues. The V gene's germline CDR1 is MNHEY and CDR2 SMNVEV (reference sequence). CDR3 sequence reads: CASSFLRDGPFGEKLFF. The CDR3 DNA reads TGTGCCAGCAGTTTTTTACGAGACGGGCCCTTCGGTGAAAAACTGTTTTTT.

V gene TRBV20-1 combines with J gene TRBJ1-1; no clear D. CDR3 size: 13 residues. Germline assignment: CDR1 DFQATT and CDR2 SNEGSKA (reference sequence). The ends were cut back, 3 bases at V and 7 bases at J, with 15 bases in the middle. The CDR3 here is CSARATVDLEAFF. For the CDR3, the DNA is TGCAGTGCTAGGGCCACGGTTGATCTTGAAGCTTTCTTT.

The sample holds many counts of this clonotype. This sequence joins TRBV7-9 and TRBJ2-5; 7 bases align to TRBD1. The CDR3 extends over 15 amino acids. The V gene end was trimmed by 4 bases and the J gene end by 2 bases; junction bases not matched to a gene: 7. Germline CDR1 reads SEHNR; CDR2 reads FQNEAQ (reference sequence). The CDR3 loop is CASSSKMTGQETQYF. CDR3 nucleotide sequence: TGTGCCAGCAGCTCAAAGATGACAGGGCAAGAGACCCAGTACTTC.

A few counts support this clonotype. The CDR3 loop reads CASSPWGQGTDTQYF. CDR3 DNA: TGTGCCAGCAGCCCATGGGGACAGGGCACAGATACGCAGTATTTT. The chain is built from TRBV14 and TRBJ2-3; 8 nucleotides agree with TRBD1. The germline gives CDR1 SGHDN, CDR2 FVKESK. CDR3 length equals 15 residues. V lost 4 bases, J lost 1 base, and 4 bases stayed unmatched.

This clonotype was counted only a few times. The gene calls are TRBV5-6 and TRBJ2-1; TRBD1 agrees at 8 bases. The CDR3 sequence is 12 residues long. V lost 4 bases to trimming and J lost 9 bases; unmatched junction nucleotides: 3. CDR1 and CDR2 from the germline V gene are SGHDT and YYEEEE. The CDR3 DNA sequence: TGTGCCAGCAGCGGACAGGGTAGTGAGCAGTTCTTC. It translates to CASSGQGSEQFF.

This clonotype was counted between two and nine times. V gene TRBV12-3 or TRBV12-4 combines with J gene TRBJ2-1, with 11 nucleotides matching TRBD2. The trim removed 5 bases at V and 8 bases at J, leaving 11 bases unmatched. CDR3 length: 16 residues. The CDR3 protein is CASSPLLAGEIDEQFF. Here the CDR3 DNA reads TGTGCCAGCAGTCCGTTACTAGCGGGGGAGATCGATGAGCAGTTCTTC.